Sequencing of this T cell receptor beta chain was carried out in a study of cytomegalovirus exposure and HLA in healthy donors. Overall study findings and caveats: A few CMV-associated chains were confirmed in vitro to be specific for CMV antigens.

About this clone itself: The antigen remains unidentified.

Sequencing used immunoSEQ multiplex PCR; TCRdb keeps in-frame clones, though not all of them. The sample holds approximately 210,000 clones, approximately 85% seen once. It was the approximately 120-subject validation cohort, separate from the roughly 700-subject first cohort, to which the donors belonged. This CDR3 has 14 residues. V gave up 6 bases and J gave up 4 bases; unmatched junction bases: 6. In germline, CDR1 is ENHRY, CDR2 SYGVKD. Sample: PBMCs. This clonotype was obtained from a woman aged 18-35 years in good health and CMV-seronegative. V usage is TRBV10-3 and J usage is TRBJ1-3, with 7 nucleotides matching TRBD1. The CDR3 coding sequence is TGTGCCATCAGACCAGGGGGATCCGGAAACACCATATATTTT. This translates into CAIRPGGSGNTIYF.